The 29 T cell receptor beta chains in this list originate from one sample, sequenced in a study of blood T cells in healthy people across ages (dated by TCRdb to 2013 to 2016). Receptor libraries were prepared by 5' RACE. The reads were generated on an Illumina HiSeq 2500. A second roughly 6 to 11 cycle PCR used a sample-barcoded 5' primer and a J-beta primer mix. The public reads were run again by TCRdb, first through fastp at Q25 and then through MiXCR, and only productive beta chains were kept. Records with the same CDR3 protein are collapsed into one entry carrying the most frequent genes and DNA. The sample table holds approximately 730,000 distinct CDR3 sequences, of which roughly 47% were seen once. The ten biggest clones cover under 25% of the sample. The sample taken for sequencing was blood. The receptors stem from a woman aged 55-69 years in good health.

The chain recombines TRBV5-1 with TRBJ2-7, with D unresolved. There are 14 residues in the CDR3. V dropped 0 bases and J dropped 6 bases, with 13 bases sitting between them. Per the germline V gene, CDR1 is SGHRS and CDR2 is YFSETQ. The CDR3 here is CASSLVGSRAEQYF. CDR3 sequence (DNA): TGCGCCAGCAGCTTGGTCGGTAGCCGGGCCGAGCAGTACTTC.

In this sample, this clonotype turned up a few times. The rearrangement links TRBV6-5 to TRBJ1-5; possible D gene TRBD1, 5 bases. The V gene's germline CDR1 is MNHEY and CDR2 SVGAGI. Trimming removed 6 bases at V and 4 bases at J, with 19 bases between. CDR3 length equals 16 residues. CDR3 bases: TGTGCCAGCAGGCCTGGGACCGAAGACCCAAATCAGCCCCAGCATTTT. This gives the protein CASRPGTEDPNQPQHF.

This clonotype showed up just a few times. This chain links TRBV29-1 with TRBJ1-5; D remains unclear. The CDR3 covers 14 residues. V lost 6 bases, J lost 5 bases, and 17 bases lay in between. Germline lookup yields CDR1 SQVTM and CDR2 ANQGSEA. The CDR3 is CSVAPTAGDQPQHF. The CDR3 DNA reads TGCAGCGTGGCCCCCACAGCCGGCGATCAGCCCCAGCATTTT.

The rearrangement uses TRBV6-5 and TRBJ2-5; perhaps TRBD2 as D (5 bases). Germline lookup yields CDR1 MNHEY and CDR2 SVGAGI. The CDR3 has 17 amino acids. V dropped 4 bases and J dropped 6 bases, with 24 bases sitting between them. CDR3 nucleotide sequence: TGTGCCAGCAGTTCCCCGATGAGAGGAGGTTTGGCAAAGACCCAGTACTTC. It codes for CASSSPMRGGLAKTQYF.

This chain links TRBV18 with TRBJ2-3; tentatively, D is TRBD1 (5 bases). Germline-derived CDR1 and CDR2 are KGHSH and LQKENI. The CDR3 runs to 14 residues. Trimming cost V 2 bases and J 5 bases, with 11 bases left between them. The CDR3 loop is CASSPSRQLDTQYF. DNA for the CDR3: TGTGCCAGCTCACCATCTCGACAGTTAGATACGCAGTATTTT.

The V call is TRBV4-3, the J call TRBJ2-7; 8 nucleotides match TRBD2. The DNA end lines up better with TRBJ2-5; the J call may be wrong. The CDR3 spans 13 residues. Germline lookup yields CDR1 LGHNA and CDR2 YSLEER. CDR3 amino acids: CASSQSGRETQYF. Written as DNA, the CDR3 is TGCGCCAGCAGCCAAAGCGGGAGAGAGACCCAGTACTTC.

In regard to this clonotype: At one boundary the junction diverges from the germline segment, which might be a read error. V and J are TRBV9 and TRBJ2-3; no firm D call. The CDR3 runs to 15 residues. Germline V gene sequence: CDR1 SGDLS, CDR2 YYNGEE. The CDR3 DNA sequence: TGCGCCAGCAGTTCCCCCGGCGATCTCACAGATACGCAGTATTTT. It is translated as CASSSPGDLTDTQYF.

The chain combines TRBV5-1 with TRBJ1-1; no clear D. CDR3 length: 13 amino acids. V gave up 4 bases and J gave up 0 bases, with 7 bases separating them. Germline-derived CDR1 and CDR2 are SGHRS and YFSETQ. The chain's CDR3 is CASSTELNTEAFF. The CDR3 nucleotides read TGCGCCAGCAGCACAGAGCTGAACACTGAAGCTTTCTTT.

V usage is TRBV5-1 and J usage is TRBJ2-3; tentatively, D is TRBD2 (7 bases). This CDR3 contains 16 residues. Germline lookup yields CDR1 SGHRS and CDR2 YFSETQ. The V and J ends lost 4 bases and 7 bases respectively, with 22 bases between them. The CDR3 DNA sequence: TGCGCCAGCAGCACGCGAGGGGGGGCGACGGGGAATACGCAGTATTTT. Translated: CASSTRGGATGNTQYF.

The gene calls are TRBV10-3 and TRBJ1-1; maybe TRBD1 (6 bases). V lost 4 bases and J 10 bases, leaving 16 bases between the germline ends. CDR1 is ENHRY, CDR2 SYGVKD, per germline. The CDR3 loop spans 13 amino acids. CDR3 amino acids: CAISAQQGSGAFF. The CDR3 coding sequence is TGTGCCATCAGTGCCCAACAGGGAAGTGGAGCTTTCTTT.

This clonotype was seen more than once but under ten times. The chain's CDR3 is CAIAGGDDGYTF. The CDR3, as DNA: TGTGCCATCGCGGGAGGGGACGATGGCTACACCTTC. The chain employs TRBV10-3 and TRBJ1-2; a weak D match, TRBD1 (5 bases). CDR1 and CDR2 from the germline V gene are ENHRY and SYGVKD. Trimming shortened V by 8 bases and J by 6 bases, and 13 bases separated the two germline ends. This CDR3 spans 12 amino acids.

This clonotype has more than one count but fewer than ten. This chain connects TRBV12-3 or TRBV12-4 to TRBJ2-1, with 8 nucleotides matching TRBD1. Unmatched junction bases numbered 9, after V lost 8 bases and J lost 9 bases. There are 13 residues in the CDR3. The CDR3 bases are TGTGCCAGCGGAAACTACAGGGGGACTGAGCAGTTCTTC. Encoded protein: CASGNYRGTEQFF.

This clonotype was picked up a small number of times. The V gene is TRBV20-1, the J gene TRBJ1-5; tentative D call: TRBD1 (5 bases). Germline V CDR1 and CDR2: DFQATT, SNEGSKA (reference sequence). The CDR3 totals 14 residues. V shed 1 base and J shed 1 base, with 8 bases lying between them. The CDR3 region is CSARVAGSNQPQHF. In nucleotides, the CDR3 is TGCAGTGCTAGAGTGGCAGGGAGCAATCAGCCCCAGCATTTT.

Worth noting for this clonotype: A read error is possible here, since a much larger clone lies one base away. The chain is built from TRBV6-5 and TRBJ1-2; 10 bases are a match to TRBD1. Germline CDR1 and CDR2: MNHEY and SVGAGI. CDR3 length: 16 residues. CDR3: CASSYSRTGGSYDYTF. Here the CDR3 DNA reads TGTGCCAGCAGTTACTCGAGGACAGGGGGGAGCTATGACTACACCTTC.

This clonotype was detected only a few times. This chain connects TRBV11-2 to TRBJ2-7; tentatively, D is TRBD1 or TRBD2 (5 bases each). The CDR3 consists of 14 residues. The germline V gene encodes CDR1 SGHAT and CDR2 FQNNGV. Trimming stripped 4 bases from V and 2 bases from J, with 12 bases between. The CDR3: CASSSKGTTYEQYF. CDR3 sequence (DNA): TGTGCCAGCAGCTCGAAGGGGACCACCTACGAGCAGTACTTC.

This clonotype was seen a few times. One end of the junction does not line up with germline, which may come from a read error. The V and J genes are TRBV27 and TRBJ1-2; 7 nucleotides match TRBD1. From germline, CDR1 is MNHEY and CDR2 SMNVEV (reference sequence). This CDR3 region has 15 residues. The CDR3 nucleotides read TGTGCCAGCAGATTATCCACAGGGGACGACTATGGCTACACCTTC. It encodes CASRLSTGDDYGYTF.

The rearrangement uses TRBV5-4 and TRBJ1-2, with D maybe TRBD1 (6 bases). This CDR3 contains 15 residues. Per the germline V gene, CDR1 is SGHNT and CDR2 is YYREEE (reference sequence). V was trimmed by 4 bases and J by 4 bases, leaving 17 bases between them. The CDR3 DNA reads as TGTGCCAGCAGCCCTGACCTAGGGGGGGGCTATGGCTACACCTTC. It codes for CASSPDLGGGYGYTF. The variable domain in full, with the rest retrieved from reference TRBV5-4 and TRBJ1-2, is ETGVTQSPTHLIKTRGQQVTLRCSSQSGHNTVSWYQQALGQGPQFIFQYYREEENGRGNFPPRFSGLQFPNYSSELNVNALELDDSALYLCASSPDLGGGYGYTFGSGTRLTVV.

About this clonotype itself: A much bigger clone sits one base away, suggesting this may be a read error. The V gene is TRBV6-5, the J gene TRBJ2-5; 10 nucleotides line up with TRBD2. V shed 0 bases and J 11 bases; nucleotides not matched to a gene: 12. Germline-derived CDR1 and CDR2 are MNHEY and SVGAGI. CDR3 length equals 16 residues. The CDR3 loop reads CASSYSGTSVRNEQYF. CDR3 DNA: TGTGCCAGCAGTTACTCGGGGACTAGCGTACGCAATGAGCAGTACTTC.

The V call is TRBV3-1, the J call TRBJ1-2, with 7 positions matching TRBD1. The J segment lost 6 bases and the V segment lost 3 bases, leaving 7 bases of the junction unmatched. This CDR3 contains 14 residues. Germline V lookup: CDR1 LGHDT, CDR2 YNNKEL (reference sequence). This chain's CDR3 is CASSQGQLHNGYTF. The CDR3 DNA reads TGTGCCAGCAGCCAGGGACAGCTCCACAATGGCTACACCTTC. Full variable domain (outside the CDR3, taken from reference TRBV3-1 and TRBJ1-2): DTAVSQTPKYLVTQMGNDKSIKCEQNLGHDTMYWYKQDSKKFLKIMFSYNNKELIINETVPNRFSPKSPDKAHLNLHINSLELGDSAVYFCASSQGQLHNGYTFGSGTRLTVV.

In this sample, this clonotype turned up a few times. V and J are TRBV20-1 and TRBJ2-4; D is perhaps TRBD2 (5 bases). In germline, CDR1 is DFQATT, CDR2 SNEGSKA (reference sequence). The CDR3 has 15 residues. V was cut by 5 bases and J by 2 bases, with 16 bases left in between. As DNA, the CDR3 is TGCAGTGCTCCAGAGGGTGGTGTATCCAAAAACATTCAGTACTTC. Translation: CSAPEGGVSKNIQYF.

The chain carries TRBV7-9 and TRBJ1-1, with D unresolved. In germline, CDR1 is SEHNR, CDR2 FQNEAQ (reference sequence). V was clipped by 2 bases and J by 5 bases, with 18 bases between them. The CDR3 runs to 16 residues. As DNA, the CDR3 is TGTGCCAGCAGCTTAAATCAGGTGGAGGTAAAGACTGAAGCTTTCTTT. Amino acids: CASSLNQVEVKTEAFF.

The table lists this clonotype with many counts. CDR3 amino acids: CASSLGRGNSYEQYF. CDR3 nucleotide sequence: TGTGCCAGCAGCCTCGGGAGGGGGAATTCCTACGAGCAGTACTTC. V gene TRBV7-2 combines with J gene TRBJ2-7, with 8 nucleotides matching TRBD2. After removal of 5 bases from V and 1 base from J, the junction contained 7 bases not matched to a gene. This CDR3 is built from 15 residues. Germline CDR1 is SGHTA and CDR2 is FQGNSA.

This chain joins TRBV3-1 and TRBJ2-1, with D unresolved. This CDR3 is built from 13 residues. The V end was cut by 0 bases, the J end by 6 bases, with 6 bases between. The germline V gene encodes CDR1 LGHDT and CDR2 YNNKEL (reference sequence). CDR3 nucleotide sequence: TGTGCCAGCAGCCAAGACTCGATCAATGAGCAGTTCTTC. Amino acids: CASSQDSINEQFF.

The chain couples TRBV12-3 or TRBV12-4 to TRBJ1-3; no firm D call. The CDR3 loop spans 16 amino acids. Trimming pared 2 bases from V and 0 bases from J, leaving 11 bases between. CDR3 bases: TGTGCCAGCAGTTTAAATGCAGGCACCTCTGGAAACACCATATATTTT. Encoded protein: CASSLNAGTSGNTIYF.

In this sample, this clonotype turned up a few times. The rearrangement uses TRBV7-3 and TRBJ2-6; 9 positions agree with TRBD1. CDR1 is SGHTA and CDR2 is FQGTGA in the germline V gene. CDR3 size: 19 residues. The junction had 11 bases not matched to a gene; V was cut back by 5 bases and J by 0 bases. Here the CDR3 reads CASSPYRTGAFSGANVLTF. CDR3 DNA sequence: TGTGCCAGCAGCCCGTATCGGACAGGGGCTTTCTCTGGGGCCAACGTCCTGACTTTC.

This chain joins TRBV20-1 and TRBJ2-7; unclear D gene. The length of the CDR3 is 13 residues. Germline lookup yields CDR1 DFQATT and CDR2 SNEGSKA (reference sequence). Trimming removed 0 bases at V and 2 bases at J, with 8 bases between. CDR3 region: CSARDLSAYEQYF. The CDR3 bases are TGCAGTGCTAGAGATTTAAGTGCCTACGAGCAGTACTTC.

The V gene is TRBV28, the J gene TRBJ2-1; weak D call: TRBD2 (5 bases). V was pared by 5 bases and J by 2 bases, with 13 bases between. The V gene's germline CDR1 is MDHEN and CDR2 SYDVKM. The length of the CDR3 is 15 residues. The CDR3 DNA is TGTGCCAGCAGTCTGGTTCCGACTACCTACAATGAGCAGTTCTTC. Translated, it gives CASSLVPTTYNEQFF.

The sample holds a few counts of this clonotype. This rearrangement joins TRBV10-3 to TRBJ2-1; 9 nucleotides agree with TRBD1. CDR3 length: 15 amino acids. The ends lost 0 bases at V and 8 bases at J; junction bases unmatched: 5. Germline V gives CDR1 ENHRY, CDR2 SYGVKD. CDR3 residues: CAISESGQGVDEQFF. The DNA of the CDR3 is TGTGCCATCAGTGAGTCGGGACAGGGTGTGGATGAGCAGTTCTTC.

V gene TRBV5-6 combines with J gene TRBJ2-1; TRBD1 aligns across 9 bases. Losses at the gene ends were 3 bases for V and 2 bases for J; bases not matched to a gene: 6. CDR3 length: 16 residues. CDR1 SGHDT and CDR2 YYEEEE come from the germline V gene. The CDR3 protein is CASSSSGTGPYNEQFF. In DNA form, the CDR3 reads TGTGCCAGCAGCTCGTCCGGGACAGGGCCCTACAATGAGCAGTTCTTC.